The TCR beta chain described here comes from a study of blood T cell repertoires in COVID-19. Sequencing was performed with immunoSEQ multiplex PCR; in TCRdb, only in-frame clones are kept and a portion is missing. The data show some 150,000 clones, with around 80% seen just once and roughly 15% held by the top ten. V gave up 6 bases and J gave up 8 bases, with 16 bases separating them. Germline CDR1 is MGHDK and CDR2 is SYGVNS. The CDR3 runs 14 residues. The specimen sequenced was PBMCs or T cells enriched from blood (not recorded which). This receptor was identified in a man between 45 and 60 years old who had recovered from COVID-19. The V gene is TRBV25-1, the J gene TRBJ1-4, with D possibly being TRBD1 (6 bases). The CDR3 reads CASRATGPGEKLFF. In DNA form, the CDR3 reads TGTGCCAGCAGGGCAACAGGGCCCGGAGAAAAACTGTTTTTT.